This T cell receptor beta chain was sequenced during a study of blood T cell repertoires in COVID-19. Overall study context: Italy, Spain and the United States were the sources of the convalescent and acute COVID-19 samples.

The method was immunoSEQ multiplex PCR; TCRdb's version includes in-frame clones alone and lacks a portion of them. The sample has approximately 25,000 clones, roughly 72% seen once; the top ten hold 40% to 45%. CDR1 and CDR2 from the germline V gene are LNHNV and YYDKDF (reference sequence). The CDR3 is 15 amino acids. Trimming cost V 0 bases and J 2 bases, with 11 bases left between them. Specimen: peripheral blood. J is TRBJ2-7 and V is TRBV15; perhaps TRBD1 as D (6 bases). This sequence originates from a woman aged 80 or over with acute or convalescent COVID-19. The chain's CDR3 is CATSRDGTRTYEQYF. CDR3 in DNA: TGTGCCACCAGCAGAGATGGGACACGGACCTACGAGCAGTACTTC.